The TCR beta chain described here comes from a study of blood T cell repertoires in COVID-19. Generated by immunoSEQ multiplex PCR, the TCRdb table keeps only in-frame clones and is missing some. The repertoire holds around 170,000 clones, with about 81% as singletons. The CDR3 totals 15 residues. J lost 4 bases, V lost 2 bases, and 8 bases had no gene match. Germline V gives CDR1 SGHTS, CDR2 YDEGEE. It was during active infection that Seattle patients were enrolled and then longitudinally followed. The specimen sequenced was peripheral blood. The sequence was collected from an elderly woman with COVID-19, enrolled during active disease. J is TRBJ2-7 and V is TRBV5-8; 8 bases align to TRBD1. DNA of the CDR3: TGTGCCAGCAGCTTACCGACAGGGGATCGTTACGAGCAGTACTTC. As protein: CASSLPTGDRYEQYF.